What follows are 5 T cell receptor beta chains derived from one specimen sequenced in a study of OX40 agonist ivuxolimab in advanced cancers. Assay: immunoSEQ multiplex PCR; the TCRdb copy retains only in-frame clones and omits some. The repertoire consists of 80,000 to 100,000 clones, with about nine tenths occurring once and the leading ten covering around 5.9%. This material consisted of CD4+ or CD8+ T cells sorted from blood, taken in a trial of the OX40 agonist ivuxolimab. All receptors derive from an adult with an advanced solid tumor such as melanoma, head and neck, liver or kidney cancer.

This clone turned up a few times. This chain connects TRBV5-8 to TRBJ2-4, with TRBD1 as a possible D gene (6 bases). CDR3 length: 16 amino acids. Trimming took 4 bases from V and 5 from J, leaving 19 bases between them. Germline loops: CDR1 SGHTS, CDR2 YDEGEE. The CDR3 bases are TGTGCCAGCAGCCCTCGACAGGAGACTCCGGAAAACATTCAGTACTTC. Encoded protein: CASSPRQETPENIQYF.

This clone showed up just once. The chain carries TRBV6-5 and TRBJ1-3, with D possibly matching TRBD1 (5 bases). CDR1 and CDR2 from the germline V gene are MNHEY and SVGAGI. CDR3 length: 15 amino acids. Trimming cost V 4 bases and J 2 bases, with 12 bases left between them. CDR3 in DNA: TGTGCCAGCAGTTCCCTCGGGGACCCTGGAAACACCATATATTTT. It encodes CASSSLGDPGNTIYF.

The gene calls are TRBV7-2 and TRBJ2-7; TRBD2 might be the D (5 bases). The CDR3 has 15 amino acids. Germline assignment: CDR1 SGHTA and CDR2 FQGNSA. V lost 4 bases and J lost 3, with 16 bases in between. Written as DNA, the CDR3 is TGTGCCAGCAGCTCGACCGGGAATACCTTCTACGAGCAGTACTTC. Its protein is CASSSTGNTFYEQYF.

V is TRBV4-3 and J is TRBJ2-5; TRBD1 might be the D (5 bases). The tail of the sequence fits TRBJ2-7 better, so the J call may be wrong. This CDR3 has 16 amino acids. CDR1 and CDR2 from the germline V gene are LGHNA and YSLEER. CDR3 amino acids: CASSRGLGRNPYEQYF. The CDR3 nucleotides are TGCGCCAGCAGCAGGGGTCTGGGTCGGAACCCCTACGAGCAGTACTTC.

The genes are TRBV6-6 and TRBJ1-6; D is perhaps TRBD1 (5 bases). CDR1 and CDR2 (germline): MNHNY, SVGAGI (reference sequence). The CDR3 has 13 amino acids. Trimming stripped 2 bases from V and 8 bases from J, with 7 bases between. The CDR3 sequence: CASSYGTDSPLHF. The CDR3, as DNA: TGTGCCAGCAGTTACGGGACCGATTCACCCCTCCACTTT.